In its sample, the clone carrying this T cell receptor (beta chain) was seen many times. Its target is unknown. Time point here: patch test 1, 2 weeks after DPC sensitization. Specified treatment: therapeutic diphenylcyclopropenone sensitization with weekly scalp DPC. Unfractionated whole blood served as the source for total RNA extraction. These data belong to a study of human T cells and chemical hapten exposure. Per germline, CDR1 ENHRY and CDR2 SYGVKD. The CDR3 has 16 residues. V was pared by 7 bases and J by 4 bases, with 19 bases between. Regarding the study as a whole: Having alopecia, donors may respond immunologically unlike healthy people.

Unique molecular identifiers were attached to individual cDNA molecules within the library. Each CDR3 protein is one row after TCRdb ran MiXCR on the RACE reads. The repertoire holds around 380,000 distinct CDR3 sequences, with 4% to 5.5% as singletons. The source is a woman in her forties or fifties with alopecia areata. Some clones in this sample may be carry-over from other donors' samples. V is TRBV10-3 and J is TRBJ1-4; possibly TRBD1 for D (5 bases). Material: whole blood, obtained in connection with sensitization to the hapten diphenylcyclopropenone (DPC). Here the CDR3 reads CAITTDTVGGNEKLFF. The CDR3 DNA follows: TGTGCCATCACTACGGACACTGTGGGGGGTAATGAAAAACTGTTTTTT.